This T cell receptor beta chain is drawn from a study of CD8 T cells in Susac syndrome. Findings and limits, study-wide: No clonal expansion appeared among CD4+ T cells in Susac patients.

Patients with Susac syndrome met diagnostic criteria that were recently defined for definite or probable disease. Bulk CD8+ and CD4+ cells came from magnetic negative isolation; CD8+ TEMRA by FACS. Looked up from germline, CDR1 is DFQATT and CDR2 is SNEGSKA (reference sequence). V lost 6 bases to trimming and J lost 4 bases; unmatched junction nucleotides: 5. This CDR3 has 12 residues. Remarks on this clonotype: The antigen is unknown.

Random hexamers were used to reverse transcribe an amount of roughly 0.45 to 1 ug RNA. Multiplex immunoSEQ PCR targeted 54 Vbeta and 13 Jbeta TCR beta segments. TCRdb re-called the immunoSEQ multiplex PCR reads with MiXCR, one entry per CDR3 protein. The table shows over 100,000 distinct CDR3 sequences, with 96% occurring only once. This TCR derives from a human donor with Susac syndrome. The sequencing input was CD4+ T cells from PBMCs. This sequence joins TRBV20-1 and TRBJ2-7; TRBD2 matches 8 bases. This CDR3 is CSAKREKYEQYF. CDR3 nucleotide sequence: TGCAGTGCCAAGCGGGAGAAATACGAGCAGTACTTC.